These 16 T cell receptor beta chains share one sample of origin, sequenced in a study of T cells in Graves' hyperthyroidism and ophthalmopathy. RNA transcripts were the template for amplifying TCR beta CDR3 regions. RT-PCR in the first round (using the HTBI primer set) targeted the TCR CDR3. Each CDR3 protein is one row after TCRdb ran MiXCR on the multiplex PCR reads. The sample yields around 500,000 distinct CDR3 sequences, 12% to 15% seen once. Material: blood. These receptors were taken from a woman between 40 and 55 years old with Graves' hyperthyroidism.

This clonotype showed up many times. CDR3 coding DNA: TGTGCCAGCAGGTTTATAGCGGGAGACCCCTCCTACGAGCAGTACTTC. The encoded protein is CASRFIAGDPSYEQYF. V is TRBV7-2 and J is TRBJ2-7, with 9 bases that match TRBD2. The V segment lost 6 bases and the J segment 0 bases; nucleotides outside the gene matches: 9. Germline assignment: CDR1 SGHTA and CDR2 FQGNSA. This CDR3 has 16 residues.

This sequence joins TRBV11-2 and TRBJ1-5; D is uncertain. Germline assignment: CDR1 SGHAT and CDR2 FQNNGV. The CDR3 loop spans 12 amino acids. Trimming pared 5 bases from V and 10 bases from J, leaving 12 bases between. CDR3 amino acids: CASSPREGPQHF. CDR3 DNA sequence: TGTGCCAGCAGCCCACGGGAGGGCCCCCAGCATTTT. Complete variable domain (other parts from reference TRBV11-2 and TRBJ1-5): EAGVAQSPRYKIIEKRQSVAFWCNPISGHATLYWYQQILGQGPKLLIQFQNNGVVDDSQLPKDRFSAERLKGVDSTLKIQPAKLEDSAVYLCASSPREGPQHFGDGTRLSIL.

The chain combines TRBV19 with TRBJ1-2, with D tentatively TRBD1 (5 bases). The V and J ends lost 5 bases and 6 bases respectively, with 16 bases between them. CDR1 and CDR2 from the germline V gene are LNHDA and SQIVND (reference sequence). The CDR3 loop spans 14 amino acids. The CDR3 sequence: CASSPRDLRDGYTF. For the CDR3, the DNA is TGTGCCAGTAGTCCGAGGGATCTCAGGGATGGCTACACCTTC.

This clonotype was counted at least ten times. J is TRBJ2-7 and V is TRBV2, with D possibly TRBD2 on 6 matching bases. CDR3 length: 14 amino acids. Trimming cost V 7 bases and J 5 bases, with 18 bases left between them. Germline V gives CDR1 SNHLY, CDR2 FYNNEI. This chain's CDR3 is CASTDGGSFHEQYF. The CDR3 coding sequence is TGTGCCAGCACCGACGGAGGGAGTTTTCACGAGCAGTACTTC.

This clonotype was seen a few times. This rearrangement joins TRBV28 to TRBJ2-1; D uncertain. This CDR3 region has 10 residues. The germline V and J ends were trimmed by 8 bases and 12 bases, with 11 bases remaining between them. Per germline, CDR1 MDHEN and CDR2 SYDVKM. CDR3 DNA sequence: TGTGCCAGCGAGAAAGGTGGGCAGTTCTTC. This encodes CASEKGGQFF. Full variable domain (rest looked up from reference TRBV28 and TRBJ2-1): DVKVTQSSRYLVKRTGEKVFLECVQDMDHENMFWYRQDPGLGLRLIYFSYDVKMKEKGDIPEGYSVSREKKERFSLILESASTNQTSMYLCASEKGGQFFGPGTRLTVL.

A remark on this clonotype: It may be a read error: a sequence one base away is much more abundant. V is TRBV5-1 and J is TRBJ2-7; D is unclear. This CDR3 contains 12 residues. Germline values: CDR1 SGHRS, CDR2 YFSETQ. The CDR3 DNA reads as TGCGCCAGCGGCTTGAAGGGAAACGAGCAGTACTTC. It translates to CASGLKGNEQYF.

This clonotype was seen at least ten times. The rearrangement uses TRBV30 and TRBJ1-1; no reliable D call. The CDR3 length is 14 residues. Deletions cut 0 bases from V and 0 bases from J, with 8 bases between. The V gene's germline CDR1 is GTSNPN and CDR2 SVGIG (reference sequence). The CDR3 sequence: CAWSVYRMNTEAFF. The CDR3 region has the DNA TGTGCCTGGAGTGTATACCGGATGAACACTGAAGCTTTCTTT.

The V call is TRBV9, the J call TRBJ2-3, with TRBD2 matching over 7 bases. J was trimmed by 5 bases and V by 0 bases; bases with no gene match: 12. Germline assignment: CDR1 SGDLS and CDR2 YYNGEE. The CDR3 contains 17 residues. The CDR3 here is CASSVDPGGPVGDTQYF. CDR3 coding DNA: TGTGCCAGCAGCGTAGACCCGGGAGGCCCCGTTGGAGATACGCAGTATTTT.

CDR3 bases: TGCAGTGCTAGGCCTCGGGAGGAATTCAACAATGAGCAGTTCTTC. Its translation: CSARPREEFNNEQFF. The chain employs TRBV20-1 and TRBJ2-1, with 7 positions matching TRBD2. Germline CDR1 and CDR2: DFQATT and SNEGSKA (reference sequence). V gave up 3 bases and J gave up 5 bases; unmatched junction bases: 10. The CDR3 runs 15 residues.

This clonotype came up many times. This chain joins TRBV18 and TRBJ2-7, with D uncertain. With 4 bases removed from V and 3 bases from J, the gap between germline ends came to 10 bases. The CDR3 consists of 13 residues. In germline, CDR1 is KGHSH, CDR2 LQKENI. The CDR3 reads CASSLGPGYEQYF. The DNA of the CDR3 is TGTGCCAGCTCACTTGGCCCCGGCTACGAGCAGTACTTC. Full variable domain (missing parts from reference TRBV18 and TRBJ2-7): NAGVMQNPRHLVRRRGQEARLRCSPMKGHSHVYWYRQLPEEGLKFMVYLQKENIIDESGMPKERFSAEFPKEGPSILRIQQVVRGDSAAYFCASSLGPGYEQYFGPGTRLTVT.

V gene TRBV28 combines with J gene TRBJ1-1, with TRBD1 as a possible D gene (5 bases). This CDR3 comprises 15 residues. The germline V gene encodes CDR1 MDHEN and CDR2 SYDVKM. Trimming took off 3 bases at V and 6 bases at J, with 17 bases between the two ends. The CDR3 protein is CASSFLGLEESEAFF. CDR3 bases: TGTGCCAGCAGTTTTCTGGGGCTGGAGGAATCTGAAGCTTTCTTT.

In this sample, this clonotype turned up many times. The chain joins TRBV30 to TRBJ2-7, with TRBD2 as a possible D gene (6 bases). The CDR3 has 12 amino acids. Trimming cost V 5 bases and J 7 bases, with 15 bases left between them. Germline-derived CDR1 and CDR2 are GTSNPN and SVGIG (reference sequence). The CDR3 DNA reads TGTGCCTGGGGTCGCGGGGTAGGAGAGCAGTACTTC. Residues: CAWGRGVGEQYF.

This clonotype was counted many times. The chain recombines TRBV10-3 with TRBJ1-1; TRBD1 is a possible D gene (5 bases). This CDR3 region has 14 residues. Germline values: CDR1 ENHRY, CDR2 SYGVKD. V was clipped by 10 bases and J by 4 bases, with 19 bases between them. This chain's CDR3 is CATLAKGLGTEAFF. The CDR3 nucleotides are TGTGCCACCCTCGCCAAGGGGCTCGGCACTGAAGCTTTCTTT.

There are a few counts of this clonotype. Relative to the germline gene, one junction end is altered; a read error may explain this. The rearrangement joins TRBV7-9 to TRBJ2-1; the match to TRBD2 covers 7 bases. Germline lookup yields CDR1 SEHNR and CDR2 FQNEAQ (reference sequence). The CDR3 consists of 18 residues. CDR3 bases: TGTGCCAGCAGCTTAACCTCTGCGCGGGGGAGCTCCTACAATGAGCAGTCCTTC. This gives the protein CASSLTSARGSSYNEQSF.

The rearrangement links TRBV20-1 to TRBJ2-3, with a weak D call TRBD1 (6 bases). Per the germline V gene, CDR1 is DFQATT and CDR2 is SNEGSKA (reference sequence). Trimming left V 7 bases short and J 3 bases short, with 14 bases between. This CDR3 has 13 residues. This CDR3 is CSVHTGRTDTQYF. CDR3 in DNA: TGCAGTGTTCATACAGGGCGGACAGATACGCAGTATTTT.

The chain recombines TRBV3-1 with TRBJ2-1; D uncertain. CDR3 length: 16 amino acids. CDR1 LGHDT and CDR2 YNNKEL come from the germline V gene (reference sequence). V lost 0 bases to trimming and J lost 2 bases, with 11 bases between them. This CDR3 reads CASSQDRRNTYNEQFF. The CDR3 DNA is TGTGCCAGCAGCCAAGACAGACGCAACACCTACAATGAGCAGTTCTTC.